This TCR beta chain was identified in a study of cytomegalovirus exposure and HLA in healthy donors. Worth noting for this clone: Antigen: not known.

This donor lacks a recorded CMV serostatus. The CDR3 sequence is 14 residues long. V was pared by 3 bases and J by 2 bases, with 11 bases between. Germline V gene data show CDR1 as MGHRA and CDR2 as YSYEKL. Overall study findings and caveats: Within an earlier analysis, most TCR beta V segments proved productive either about 87% or about 30% of the time.

The primer mix had 60 Vbeta and 13 Jbeta primers. Sequencing used immunoSEQ multiplex PCR; TCRdb keeps in-frame clones, though not all of them. The sample yields 110,000 to 150,000 clones, 73% seen once. This TCR came from a human donor in good health. Sequencing used PBMCs. V usage is TRBV4-1 and J usage is TRBJ2-7; TRBD2 is a possible D gene (5 bases). CDR3 bases: TGCGCCAGCAGCCACATTGCCGGGGCCTACGAGCAGTACTTC. Translation gives CASSHIAGAYEQYF.